This T cell receptor (beta chain) came from a study of OX40 agonist ivuxolimab in advanced cancers. The data were produced by immunoSEQ multiplex PCR, yet TCRdb's version contains in-frame clones alone and is incomplete. In the table there are roughly 80,000 clones, approximately 85% of which are singletons. Findings and caveats of the study: Partial responders at 0.1-3.0 mg/kg had among the lowest clonal expansion. Certain nonresponders likewise exhibited a low normalized T-cell clonal expansion.

The CDR3 loop spans 14 amino acids. Germline V lookup: CDR1 SGHTS, CDR2 YDEGEE. V lost 1 base and J 2 bases, leaving 9 bases between the germline ends. As regards this clone: Its antigen is still unknown.

The material was CD4+ or CD8+ T cells sorted from blood, obtained in a trial of the OX40 agonist ivuxolimab. The source is an adult with an advanced solid tumor such as melanoma, head and neck, liver or kidney cancer. The rearrangement uses TRBV5-8 and TRBJ2-5, with D unresolved. The chain's CDR3 is CASSLNGFQETQYF. The DNA of the CDR3 is TGTGCCAGCAGCTTGAATGGCTTTCAAGAGACCCAGTACTTC.